These 28 T cell receptor beta chains share one sample of origin, sequenced in a study of blood T cells in healthy people across ages. Together with a sample-barcoded 5' primer, a J-beta primer mix was included in a second PCR lasting about 6 to 11 cycles. TCRdb used MiXCR to reprocess the 5' RACE reads, holding one entry per CDR3 protein. The sample has around 1,700,000 distinct CDR3 sequences, roughly 28% seen once. The sequenced sample was blood. These receptors all come from a woman aged 25 to 45 in good health.

The rearrangement links TRBV25-1 to TRBJ2-3; D not resolved. The V end was cut by 3 bases, the J end by 5 bases, with 15 bases between. Looked up from germline, CDR1 is MGHDK and CDR2 is SYGVNS. The CDR3 covers 15 residues. CDR3 protein: CASSDRRDSGDTQYF. The CDR3 bases are TGTGCCAGCAGTGATAGGAGAGACTCCGGAGATACGCAGTATTTT.

The rearrangement uses TRBV20-1 and TRBJ2-2; a weak D match, TRBD1 (5 bases). The germline V gene encodes CDR1 DFQATT and CDR2 SNEGSKA (reference sequence). This CDR3 is 14 amino acids long. V lost 3 bases to trimming and J lost 6 bases, with 14 bases between them. The CDR3 DNA is TGCAGTGCTAGTGCTCCTGGACACCCCGGGGAGCTGTTTTTT. This encodes CSASAPGHPGELFF.

The table lists this clonotype with many counts. The rearrangement joins TRBV7-8 to TRBJ2-7, with TRBD2 identical over 9 bases. Germline lookup yields CDR1 SGHVS and CDR2 FQNEAQ. V lost 1 base, J lost 0 bases, and 7 bases stayed unmatched. The CDR3 is 17 residues long. The CDR3 loop reads CASSLEPTSGTSYEQYF. The CDR3 DNA follows: TGTGCCAGCAGCTTAGAACCGACTAGCGGTACCTCCTACGAGCAGTACTTC.

This clonotype was observed at least ten times. The V call is TRBV10-2, the J call TRBJ2-1, with D perhaps matching TRBD1 or TRBD2 (6 bases each). The V gene lost 1 base and the J gene lost 2 bases, with 12 bases spanning the gap. The CDR3 runs to 16 residues. Germline loops: CDR1 WSHSY, CDR2 SAAADI. CDR3 loop: CASSELGGGTYNEQFF. Written as DNA, the CDR3 is TGCGCCAGCAGTGAGTTAGGAGGGGGGACCTACAATGAGCAGTTCTTC.

This clonotype was detected many times. This chain links TRBV7-2 with TRBJ2-4; 7 bases are a match to TRBD2. This CDR3 has 15 amino acids. V was pared by 6 bases and J by 3 bases, with 8 bases of the junction left unmatched. CDR1 is SGHTA, CDR2 FQGNSA, per germline. The CDR3 is CASRGGRVDKNIQYF. CDR3 coding DNA: TGTGCCAGCAGGGGGGGGAGGGTAGACAAAAACATTCAGTACTTC.

This clonotype was counted many times. The junction differs from germline at one of its ends, possibly a read error. The chain carries TRBV5-1 and TRBJ2-3, with D uncertain. The CDR3 spans 13 residues. Germline-derived CDR1 and CDR2 are SGHRS and YFSETQ. As DNA, the CDR3 is TGTGCCAGCAGCTTAGGTTACTCAGATACGCAGTATTTT. It specifies CASSLGYSDTQYF.

This clonotype was observed a handful of times. The rearrangement joins TRBV19 to TRBJ1-1; D ambiguous. V was clipped by 3 bases and J by 2 bases, with 19 bases between them. CDR3 length equals 17 residues. Germline CDR1 reads LNHDA; CDR2 reads SQIVND (reference sequence). In nucleotides, the CDR3 is TGTGCCAGTAGTATCCTGATCCCACTGGACGGAAACACTGAAGCTTTCTTT. The encoded protein is CASSILIPLDGNTEAFF.

Concerning this clonotype itself: Since a much larger clone is just one base distant, this may be a read error. J is TRBJ1-1 and V is TRBV2; no definite D call. Germline-derived CDR1 and CDR2 are SNHLY and FYNNEI. Between the trimmed V and J ends, which lost 6 bases and 2 bases, there was a span of 13 bases. CDR3 length: 14 amino acids. CDR3 in amino acids: CASRGRGVNTEAFF. The CDR3 DNA sequence: TGTGCCAGCAGAGGACGGGGTGTCAACACTGAAGCTTTCTTT.

This chain uses TRBV21-1 with TRBJ1-5; TRBD1 is the table's D call and was not checked against the DNA. TRBV21-1 is classified as a pseudogene. The CDR3 extends over 21 amino acids. The DNA of the CDR3 is TGTGCCAGCACGGGCCCCCCCGGTCAGCAGGGGGCACTAGGGATCGATCAGCCCCAGCATTTT. This encodes CASTGPPGQQGALGIDQPQHF.

This clonotype was detected a few times. V is TRBV7-8 and J is TRBJ2-5; 7 bases are shared with TRBD2. The end of the DNA is better explained by TRBJ2-7, so the J call may be wrong. CDR1 SGHVS and CDR2 FQNEAQ come from the germline V gene. The CDR3 loop spans 14 amino acids. The CDR3 reads CASSESGAGYEQYF. CDR3 bases: TGTGCCAGCAGCGAAAGCGGAGCGGGGTACGAGCAGTACTTC.

This clonotype was recorded many times. The J gene is TRBJ2-5, the V gene TRBV6-5, with 8 bases matching TRBD1. Germline V CDR1 and CDR2: MNHEY, SVGAGI. The CDR3 sequence is 14 residues long. The ends lost 6 bases at V and 5 bases at J; junction bases unmatched: 8. Written as DNA, the CDR3 is TGTGCCAGCAGCACCCGGACAGGGCGCGAGACCCAGTACTTC. It specifies CASSTRTGRETQYF.

Only a few counts were recorded for this clonotype. The chain uses TRBV20-1 and TRBJ1-1; D possibly corresponds to TRBD1 (5 bases). V shed 4 bases and J shed 10 bases, with 22 bases lying between them. CDR1 is DFQATT and CDR2 is SNEGSKA in the germline V gene (reference sequence). CDR3 size: 14 residues. The chain's CDR3 is CSAKSSGAPTRAFF. CDR3 coding DNA: TGCAGTGCTAAAAGTTCCGGGGCCCCCACAAGAGCTTTCTTT.

The J gene is TRBJ1-1, the V gene TRBV30; D is ambiguous. Trimming took 2 bases from V and 3 from J, leaving 22 bases between them. The CDR3 totals 17 residues. Germline CDR1 reads GTSNPN; CDR2 reads SVGIG (reference sequence). The CDR3: CAWSLPTPGSRDTEAFF. The CDR3 region has the DNA TGTGCCTGGAGTCTCCCTACACCGGGTTCAAGGGACACTGAAGCTTTCTTT.

In nucleotides, the CDR3 is TGCAGTGCTAGAACACAGGGGGCAAGGACTGAAGCTTTCTTT. It codes for CSARTQGARTEAFF. The chain couples TRBV20-1 to TRBJ1-1; the match to TRBD1 covers 9 bases. Germline CDR1 reads DFQATT; CDR2 reads SNEGSKA (reference sequence). V shed 2 bases, J shed 5 bases, and the junction held 6 bases outside the gene matches. This CDR3 is built from 14 residues.

The chain recombines TRBV29-1 with TRBJ2-1, with 8 bases matching TRBD1. Germline loops: CDR1 SQVTM, CDR2 ANQGSEA. The length of the CDR3 is 17 residues. V was pared by 0 bases and J by 3 bases, with 10 bases of the junction left unmatched. CDR3: CSVEDRYPGQVYNEQFF. In nucleotides, the CDR3 is TGCAGCGTTGAAGATCGTTATCCGGGACAGGTCTACAATGAGCAGTTCTTC.

The sample holds many counts of this clonotype. This rearrangement joins TRBV27 to TRBJ2-7; 8 bases align to TRBD1. The ends lost 6 bases at V and 2 bases at J; junction bases unmatched: 6. Germline values: CDR1 MNHEY, CDR2 SMNVEV (reference sequence). This CDR3 contains 14 residues. The CDR3 bases are TGTGCCAGCAGCCGACAGGGGATCCCCTACGAGCAGTACTTC. Translation gives CASSRQGIPYEQYF.

This clonotype was recorded many times. The chain recombines TRBV20-1 with TRBJ2-7; D is undetermined. Trimming pared 3 bases from V and 2 bases from J, leaving 17 bases between. Germline CDR1 reads DFQATT; CDR2 reads SNEGSKA (reference sequence). This CDR3 region has 15 residues. The CDR3 protein is CSARGRRGQAYEQYF. The CDR3 coding sequence is TGCAGTGCTAGGGGCCGGAGAGGTCAAGCCTACGAGCAGTACTTC.

V and J are TRBV6-5 and TRBJ2-5; D is tentatively TRBD1 or TRBD2 (5 bases each). Trimming stripped 2 bases from V and 5 bases from J, with 18 bases between. Germline V gives CDR1 MNHEY, CDR2 SVGAGI. The CDR3 sequence is 16 residues long. The CDR3 sequence is CASSYGGVGAGETQYF. As DNA, the CDR3 is TGTGCCAGCAGTTACGGCGGCGTCGGGGCCGGGGAGACCCAGTACTTC.

This chain links TRBV28 with TRBJ1-1; D is uncertain. CDR1 is MDHEN and CDR2 is SYDVKM in the germline V gene. The CDR3 length is 15 residues. Trimming cost V 8 bases and J 5 bases, with 21 bases left between them. The CDR3 loop is CASSGTLNERTEAFF. CDR3 in DNA: TGTGCCAGCTCCGGAACACTGAACGAACGAACTGAAGCTTTCTTT.

This clonotype was counted a few times. Germline and junction disagree at one end, which may indicate a read error. The chain has TRBV7-9 and TRBJ2-5; the D call may be TRBD1 or TRBD2 (5 bases each). Germline CDR1 and CDR2: SEHNR and FQNEAQ (reference sequence). This CDR3 region has 12 residues. The CDR3 protein is CASRGDGETKYF. CDR3 in DNA: TGTGCCAGCAGGGGGGACGGAGAGACCAAGTACTTC.

This clonotype came up many times. The rearrangement uses TRBV6-5 and TRBJ2-1, with 7 nucleotides matching TRBD1. Trimming at V came to 2 bases and at J to 5 bases, leaving 12 bases not matched to a gene. The CDR3 loop spans 17 amino acids. The germline gives CDR1 MNHEY, CDR2 SVGAGI. CDR3 in DNA: TGTGCCAGCAGTTACGCCACCTCGGGGACAGCTAACAATGAGCAGTTCTTC. Protein product: CASSYATSGTANNEQFF.

The rearrangement uses TRBV20-1 and TRBJ2-5, with D unclear. The V gene's germline CDR1 is DFQATT and CDR2 SNEGSKA (reference sequence). This CDR3 comprises 13 residues. With 3 bases removed from V and 4 bases from J, the gap between germline ends came to 12 bases. The DNA of the CDR3 is TGCAGTGCTAGGCTGGACGGAGTAGAGACCCAGTACTTC. Translating gives CSARLDGVETQYF.

Points on this clonotype: One end of the junction varies from germline; a read error may be responsible. This rearrangement joins TRBV29-1 to TRBJ2-7; the D is unclear. The CDR3 covers 12 residues. Per germline, CDR1 SQVTM and CDR2 ANQGSEA. The CDR3 DNA follows: TGCAGCGTTCGTGCAGCCTCCCACGAGCAGTACTTC. Protein product: CSVRAASHEQYF.

There are a few counts of this clonotype. J is TRBJ1-2 and V is TRBV9; unclear D gene. This CDR3 region has 16 residues. Trimming took 3 bases from V and 6 from J, leaving 21 bases between them. Looked up from germline, CDR1 is SGDLS and CDR2 is YYNGEE. The CDR3 spells CASSEVRGKGSDGYTF. The CDR3 DNA follows: TGTGCCAGCAGCGAGGTTCGAGGGAAGGGTAGTGATGGCTACACCTTC.

This clonotype was counted at least ten times. The V gene is TRBV20-1, the J gene TRBJ2-1; 7 nucleotides agree with TRBD2. There are 12 residues in the CDR3. Germline assignment: CDR1 DFQATT and CDR2 SNEGSKA (reference sequence). The V segment lost 6 bases and the J segment 9 bases; nucleotides outside the gene matches: 8. CDR3 amino acids: CSAPGLGREQFF. The CDR3 DNA sequence: TGCAGTGCCCCTGGACTAGGGCGTGAGCAGTTCTTC.

V gene TRBV6-6 combines with J gene TRBJ2-2, with D possibly being TRBD2 (7 bases). The CDR3 totals 15 residues. Trimming removed 7 bases at V and 5 bases at J, with 17 bases between. Germline assignment: CDR1 MNHNY and CDR2 SVGAGI (reference sequence). Here the CDR3 DNA reads TGTGCCAGCAATACCTGGAGGGGGGGAACCGGGGAGCTGTTTTTT. It specifies CASNTWRGGTGELFF.

This clonotype was counted at least ten times. The rearrangement uses TRBV7-2 and TRBJ2-5; D is undetermined. The V and J ends lost 1 base and 7 bases respectively, with 7 bases between them. CDR3 length: 12 amino acids. Germline-derived CDR1 and CDR2 are SGHTA and FQGNSA. In nucleotides, the CDR3 is TGTGCCAGCAGCTTAGATGGTCCGACCCAGTACTTC. The encoded protein is CASSLDGPTQYF.

This clonotype was recorded only once. The chain carries TRBV7-3 and TRBJ1-1, with no clear D. This CDR3 comprises 15 residues. V lost 0 bases, J lost 1 base, and 9 bases lay in between. Germline V gene sequence: CDR1 SGHTA, CDR2 FQGTGA. The CDR3 region has the DNA TGTGCCAGCAGCTTAACCAGACCGGCGAACACTGAAGCTTTCTTT. This sequence encodes CASSLTRPANTEAFF.